This TCR beta chain was retrieved from a study of spatial heterogeneity in lung cancer. Ten or more counts support this clonotype. Trimming left V 1 base short and J 7 bases short, with 5 bases between. The CDR3 consists of 11 residues. Germline CDR1 reads LGHDT; CDR2 reads YNNKEL (reference sequence). Stated time point: sample taken at primary tumor resection. Whole RNA obtained from tumor, nontumor lung or frozen PBMC underwent sequencing without sorting. Untreated early-stage non-small cell lung cancer patients, roughly 75 in total, were the donors. MiXCR was run by TCRdb on the 5' RACE reads, yielding one entry per CDR3 protein. The sample shows about 10,000 distinct CDR3 sequences, 5% to 6.5% of them seen only once.

This sample comprised PBMCs, obtained at surgery. The chain joins TRBV3-1 to TRBJ2-7; unclear D gene. The clonotype originates from a male donor with early-stage non-small cell lung cancer. Written as DNA, the CDR3 is TGTGCCAGCAGCCAAGTGGAAGAGCAGTACTTC. Its protein product is CASSQVEEQYF.